These 5 T cell receptor beta chains came from one sample sequenced in a study of B cell selection in AIRE deficiency. The sorted conventional CD4 T cells were gated as CD4+CD127+. Libraries were prepared by immunoSEQ multiplex PCR; TCRdb keeps only in-frame clonotypes and omits some of them. The sample shows 20,000 to 25,000 clones, roughly 97% of them seen only once. The sample was conventional CD4+ T cells sorted from PBMCs. The receptors were sampled from a human donor with AIRE deficiency.

The V gene is TRBV19, the J gene TRBJ1-4, with no clear D. Germline-derived CDR1 and CDR2 are LNHDA and SQIVND (reference sequence). This CDR3 is 16 amino acids long. Trimming cost V 2 bases and J 2 bases, with 12 bases left between them. DNA of the CDR3: TGTGCCAGTAGTATAAGAGGGTCAGCCACTAATGAAAAACTGTTTTTT. Its protein is CASSIRGSATNEKLFF.

The rearrangement joins TRBV5-8 to TRBJ2-5; possible D gene TRBD2, 5 bases. Germline values: CDR1 SGHTS, CDR2 YDEGEE. V lost 6 bases and J lost 7, with 19 bases in between. The CDR3 is 14 amino acids. In nucleotides, the CDR3 is TGTGCCAGCACCCGGGGAGAGTTTCAGAGGACCCAGTACTTC. Encoded protein: CASTRGEFQRTQYF.

The CDR3 here is CASSASGPGSTNEKLFF. The DNA of the CDR3 is TGTGCCAGCAGCGCCTCTGGACCGGGTTCAACTAATGAAAAACTGTTTTTT. V usage is TRBV9 and J usage is TRBJ1-4; D ambiguous. CDR1 and CDR2 (germline): SGDLS, YYNGEE. V dropped 3 bases and J dropped 0 bases, with 15 bases sitting between them. This CDR3 contains 17 residues.

The V gene is TRBV19, the J gene TRBJ1-1; 8 bases fit TRBD1. CDR1 and CDR2 from the germline V gene are LNHDA and SQIVND (reference sequence). The V segment lost 7 bases and the J segment 6 bases; nucleotides outside the gene matches: 7. The CDR3 loop spans 13 amino acids. CDR3 in DNA: TGTGCCAGTAATCTCAGGGGGCAGCCTGAAGCTTTCTTT. It is translated as CASNLRGQPEAFF. Full variable domain (missing parts from reference TRBV19 and TRBJ1-1): DGGITQSPKYLFRKEGQNVTLSCEQNLNHDAMYWYRQDPGQGLRLIYYSQIVNDFQKGDIAEGYSVSREKKESFPLTVTSAQKNPTAFYLCASNLRGQPEAFFGQGTRLTVV.

This rearrangement joins TRBV2 to TRBJ1-6, with D hard to call. Trimming removed 5 bases from V and 7 bases from J, with 12 bases in between. This CDR3 has 14 residues. The germline V gene encodes CDR1 SNHLY and CDR2 FYNNEI. CDR3 DNA: TGTGCCAGCAGTCTAACCCTGAACAATTCACCCCTCCACTTT. Translation: CASSLTLNNSPLHF.